This entry concerns a single TCR beta chain. There is no known antigen for this receptor. There are no base qualities to consult, and no much larger clone falls within one base. The source of the sample is a study of blood T cells in healthy people across ages (dated by TCRdb to between 2015 and 2016). With respect to the entire study: In model experiments, template switching captured roughly one uniquely barcoded TCR beta cDNA molecule for every two T cells. Donors of different ages were randomly distributed across sequencing lanes to avoid experimental bias. Using deep sequencing normalized with unique cDNA molecular identifiers, the study measured how TCR beta repertoire diversity changes with age. For two donors (one aged 18 to 30 and one aged 80 or older), the study analyzed two additional independent replicas of 1 million unique cDNA reads from the same blood draw. Four age groups were formed from the donors: young (average approximately 15 years), middle-aged (around 37), aged (roughly 58) and long-lived (less than 85).

The 39 donors, aged 6 to 90 years, were systemically healthy Caucasian individuals from Russia. Each donor gave about 10 milliliters of peripheral blood, drawn into EDTA-treated Vacutainer tubes. PBMCs were isolated by Ficoll-Paque density-gradient centrifugation, with at least 7 million obtained per sample. Trizol reagent was used to extract total RNA from the PBMCs, yielding at least 6 micrograms per sample. For every donor, an aliquot of PBMCs went through flow cytometry to measure the percentages of naive CD45RAhigh/CD27high T cells. From a lookup of the germline V gene (reference sequence), CDR1 and CDR2 are SEHNR and FQNEAQ. Taken from cysteine to phenylalanine, the CDR3 has 15 residues. The CDR3 DNA has 45 bases and is translated from base 1. Relative to germline, V is 4 bases shorter and J is 5 bases shorter, with 15 bases between their ends. Results and caveats for the whole study, not just this receptor: Because donor CMV infection status was unknown, age-related changes in expanded clonotypes were potentially confounded. The long-lived group showed more naive CD4+ T cells, fewer expanded clones and increased TCR diversity than the aged group, suggesting age selection. Bulk unsorted PBMC profiling prevented conclusive comparison of naive and antigen-experienced compartments. Estimates of total diversity based on one million sequenced T cells were regarded as lower bounds and as underestimates. Observed TCR beta diversity correlated strongly with the percentage of naive T cells measured by flow cytometry. As age increased, observed TCR beta diversity per million T cells dropped in a roughly linear way, and a significant reduction was already evident by age around 41.

Library method: 5' RACE. Sequencing was carried out with an Illumina HiSeq 2500. A second roughly 6 to 11 cycle PCR used a sample-barcoded 5' primer and a J-beta primer mix. A unique molecular identifier was introduced onto each TCR beta cDNA molecule by a template-switch 5' adaptor carrying 12 random nucleotides. At least 3 million CDR3-containing paired-end reads were obtained from each sample. The Mint cDNA synthesis kit, primed by a TRBC-specific oligonucleotide, was used to synthesize first-strand cDNA from all RNA. Following uracil-DNA glycosylase treatment, a first 18-cycle PCR with universal primers M1SS and BC2_uni_R was performed on all cDNA. Concerning the study's data processing: Normalization of each sample was performed by random selection of 1 million high-quality reads, each carrying a distinct molecular identifier. Instead of being binned into consensus sequences, reads with shared molecular identifiers were discarded. CDR3 identification, clonotype clustering and error correction used MiTCR with a Q25 quality threshold and the strictest error-elimination algorithm. A nonparametric unseen species model with Euler transformation was used to estimate a lower bound on total TCR beta diversity. The public reads were quality trimmed at Q25 with fastp and then assembled into clones with MiXCR by TCRdb, keeping productive beta chains. When rows share a CDR3 protein, they turn into one entry using the most common DNA and genes. These V and J calls rely on TCRdb rather than the paper's analysis. This sample holds roughly 700,000 distinct CDR3 sequences; about 52% were observed only once. The ten most abundant clones make up approximately 32% of the sample.

This receptor was identified in a woman aged 55-69 years in good health. Sample: blood. This receptor chain uses TRBV7-9 and TRBJ2-1, and the D gene may be TRBD1, 5 bases matching. CDR3 loop: CASSYRLIQNNEQFF. The bases are TGTGCCAGCAGCTACAGGCTTATTCAAAACAATGAGCAGTTCTTC.